These 25 T cell receptor beta chains were all obtained from the same sample, sequenced in a study of blood T cells in healthy people across ages. Next came a second PCR, run for about 6 to 12 cycles, which used a sample-barcoded 5' primer along with a J-beta primer mix. TCRdb passed the 5' RACE reads through MiXCR, listing each CDR3 protein once. The sample consists of around 1,700,000 distinct CDR3 sequences, about 30% of them appearing once. The sequenced sample was blood. The receptor set was obtained from a woman aged 25 to 39 in good health.

To note about this clonotype: A much more abundant neighbour one base away suggests this may be a read error. The chain is built from TRBV7-9 and TRBJ2-7; weak D call: TRBD2 (5 bases). Trimming took off 2 bases at V and 5 bases at J, with 7 bases between the two ends. The CDR3 is 12 residues long. Germline-derived CDR1 and CDR2 are SEHNR and FQNEAQ (reference sequence). CDR3 sequence (DNA): TGTGCCAGCAGCTTAATGGAGGACGAGCAGTACTTC. Translating it yields CASSLMEDEQYF.

This clonotype appeared a few times. The CDR3: CASSAGHSNTEAFF. The DNA for the CDR3 is TGCGCCAGCAGCGCGGGACATTCGAACACTGAAGCTTTCTTT. The chain employs TRBV5-1 and TRBJ1-1; possibly TRBD1 for D (6 bases). The CDR3 loop spans 14 amino acids. V lost 4 bases and J 1 base, leaving 11 bases between the germline ends. CDR1 is SGHRS and CDR2 is YFSETQ in the germline V gene.

This clonotype was observed a few times. The junction shows a germline mismatch at one end, possibly a read error. V gene TRBV5-1 combines with J gene TRBJ2-7; D may be TRBD2 (5 bases). The CDR3 is made up of 16 amino acids. Germline V gene sequence: CDR1 SGHRS, CDR2 YFSETQ. CDR3 amino acids: CAISYLMLLVSYEQYF. The CDR3 bases are TGCGCCATCAGCTATCTGATGTTACTAGTATCCTACGAGCAGTACTTC. The variable domain in full, with the rest retrieved from reference TRBV5-1 and TRBJ2-7, is KAGVTQTPRYLIKTRGQQVTLSCSPISGHRSVSWYQQTPGQGLQFLFEYFSETQRNKGNFPGRFSGRQFSNSRSEMNVSTLELGDSALYLCAISYLMLLVSYEQYFGPGTRLTVT.

The chain is built from TRBV27 and TRBJ1-6, with no clear D. Per germline, CDR1 MNHEY and CDR2 SMNVEV (reference sequence). Trimming left V 2 bases short and J 7 bases short, with 12 bases between. The CDR3 has 15 amino acids. CDR3 in DNA: TGTGCCAGCAGTTTAGGGCAGGACGGGAATTCACCCCTCCACTTT. Amino acid sequence: CASSLGQDGNSPLHF.

V and J are TRBV5-1 and TRBJ2-3; D ambiguous. The CDR3 has 13 residues. V lost 0 bases and J lost 6, with 8 bases in between. CDR1 SGHRS and CDR2 YFSETQ come from the germline V gene. DNA of the CDR3: TGCGCCAGCAGCTTGGAGATGGCCGATACGCAGTATTTT. Translated, it gives CASSLEMADTQYF.

The V and J genes are TRBV12-3 or TRBV12-4 and TRBJ1-6; D might be TRBD1 (5 bases). The germline V and J ends were trimmed by 5 bases and 10 bases, with 15 bases remaining between them. The CDR3 has 14 residues. Written as DNA, the CDR3 is TGTGCCAGCAGTCCTCCCTTGGGGGGGTCACCCCTCCACTTT. Translated, it gives CASSPPLGGSPLHF.

This chain links TRBV12-3 or TRBV12-4 with TRBJ2-1, with no clear D. Trimming pared 6 bases from V and 4 bases from J, leaving 13 bases between. This CDR3 is built from 14 residues. The chain's CDR3 is CASRERDVYNEQFF. Here the CDR3 DNA reads TGTGCCAGCAGGGAGAGAGACGTATACAATGAGCAGTTCTTC.

This clonotype was counted ten times or more. V is TRBV12-3 or TRBV12-4 and J is TRBJ2-7; no clear D gene. The CDR3 extends over 14 amino acids. Deletions cut 0 bases from V and 5 bases from J, with 11 bases between. CDR3 nucleotide sequence: TGTGCCAGCAGTTTAGCGGGGTGGTATCACGAGCAGTACTTC. This sequence encodes CASSLAGWYHEQYF.

The sample holds a few counts of this clonotype. The V call is TRBV4-3, the J call TRBJ1-2; 9 bases match TRBD1. CDR1 and CDR2 from the germline V gene are LGHNA and YSLEER. V was pared by 0 bases and J by 2 bases, with 7 bases of the junction left unmatched. The CDR3 has 17 amino acids. In DNA form, the CDR3 reads TGCGCCAGCAGCCAAGAGGTCTTTGGGACAGGGAACTATGGCTACACCTTC. Translation: CASSQEVFGTGNYGYTF.

This clonotype was counted between two and nine times. Mismatch with germline at one junction end may stem from a read error. The chain uses TRBV10-3 and TRBJ2-1; TRBD2 agrees at 9 bases. This CDR3 contains 15 residues. Germline CDR1 and CDR2: ENHRY and SYGVKD. CDR3 loop: CAVSGGSGSRHEQFF. CDR3 sequence (DNA): TGTGCCGTCAGTGGGGGTAGCGGGAGTCGCCATGAGCAGTTCTTC.

This clonotype was seen repeatedly, ten times or more. This chain uses TRBV5-1 with TRBJ1-2, with TRBD1 as a possible D gene (6 bases). CDR3 length: 16 amino acids. V was cut by 3 bases and J by 4 bases, with 19 bases left in between. Germline V gives CDR1 SGHRS, CDR2 YFSETQ. DNA for the CDR3: TGCGCCAGCAGCTCGCTACAGGGAACGGACCTCTATGGCTACACCTTC. Its protein is CASSSLQGTDLYGYTF.

This rearrangement joins TRBV3-1 to TRBJ1-2; D possibly corresponds to TRBD1 (6 bases). The V gene's germline CDR1 is LGHDT and CDR2 YNNKEL (reference sequence). The CDR3 is 13 amino acids. Trimming shortened V by 0 bases and J by 8 bases, and 10 bases separated the two germline ends. The CDR3 reads CASSQEPRGGYTF. CDR3 DNA: TGTGCCAGCAGCCAAGAGCCCAGGGGAGGCTACACCTTC. Variable domain in full (rest from reference TRBV3-1 and TRBJ1-2): DTAVSQTPKYLVTQMGNDKSIKCEQNLGHDTMYWYKQDSKKFLKIMFSYNNKELIINETVPNRFSPKSPDKAHLNLHINSLELGDSAVYFCASSQEPRGGYTFGSGTRLTVV.

This clonotype was counted only a few times. The V gene is TRBV4-3, the J gene TRBJ2-3, with 15 nucleotides matching TRBD2. Looked up from germline, CDR1 is LGHNA and CDR2 is YSLEER. Losses at the gene ends were 4 bases for V and 5 bases for J; bases not matched to a gene: 10. This CDR3 region has 18 residues. The CDR3 sequence: CASSLLWGLAGGGDTQYF. As DNA, the CDR3 is TGCGCCAGCAGCCTTCTGTGGGGACTAGCGGGAGGAGGAGATACGCAGTATTTT.

The genes are TRBV12-3 or TRBV12-4 and TRBJ1-6; D not certain. CDR3 length: 13 amino acids. Trimming took off 5 bases at V and 7 bases at J, with 9 bases between the two ends. CDR3 sequence (DNA): TGTGCCAGCAGTCGTACTTCGAATTCACCCCTCCACTTT. Residues: CASSRTSNSPLHF.

In its sample, this clonotype was seen many times. The rearrangement joins TRBV7-9 to TRBJ1-5; D not resolved. This CDR3 spans 13 amino acids. Germline values: CDR1 SEHNR, CDR2 FQNEAQ (reference sequence). The V end was cut by 4 bases, the J end by 3 bases, with 7 bases between. The CDR3 region is CASSWTDNQPQHF. Written as DNA, the CDR3 is TGTGCCAGCAGCTGGACGGACAATCAGCCCCAGCATTTT. The full variable domain, completed using reference TRBV7-9 and TRBJ1-5, is DTGVSQNPRHKITKRGQNVTFRCDPISEHNRLYWYRQTLGQGPEFLTYFQNEAQLEKSRLLSDRFSAERPKGSFSTLEIQRTEQGDSAMYLCASSWTDNQPQHFGDGTRLSIL.

This rearrangement joins TRBV7-2 to TRBJ1-5, with a tentative D call TRBD1 (5 bases). The CDR3 has 15 amino acids. The V and J ends lost 10 bases and 0 bases respectively, with 16 bases between them. CDR1 is SGHTA and CDR2 is FQGNSA in the germline V gene. CDR3 DNA sequence: TGTGCCATCAACTACGTGCAGGGTAGCAATCAGCCCCAGCATTTT. Its translation is CAINYVQGSNQPQHF.

The chain couples TRBV19 to TRBJ1-5; the D is unclear. The germline CDR1 and CDR2 sequences are LNHDA and SQIVND (reference sequence). The CDR3 has 12 residues. V dropped 1 base and J dropped 6 bases, with 4 bases sitting between them. The CDR3 DNA is TGTGCCAGTAGTATAGCACCTCAGCCCCAGCATTTT. Its protein product is CASSIAPQPQHF.

This clonotype was observed a handful of times. At one boundary the junction diverges from the germline segment, which might be a read error. V gene TRBV7-2 combines with J gene TRBJ1-1; the D gene is possibly TRBD1 (5 bases). CDR1 is SGHTA and CDR2 is FQGNSA in the germline V gene. The CDR3 is 16 residues long. CDR3 nucleotides: TGTTCCAGCAGCTTATGGGTCTTTCGGCCGGGGGCTGAAGCTTTCTTT. Amino acid sequence: CSSSLWVFRPGAEAFF. Complete variable domain (other parts from reference TRBV7-2 and TRBJ1-1): GAGVSQSPSNKVTEKGKDVELRCDPISGHTALYWYRQSLGQGLEFLIYFQGNSAPDKSGLPSDRFSAERTGGSVSTLTIQRTQQEDSAVYLCSSSLWVFRPGAEAFFGQGTRLTVV.

V gene TRBV2 combines with J gene TRBJ2-1; D is perhaps TRBD1 or TRBD2 (6 bases each). The CDR3 covers 13 residues. CDR1 SNHLY and CDR2 FYNNEI come from the germline V gene. Trimming pared 7 bases from V and 5 bases from J, leaving 12 bases between. CDR3 sequence (DNA): TGTGCCAGCACCAGGGGACTTAACAATGAGCAGTTCTTC. Amino acid sequence: CASTRGLNNEQFF.

This clonotype was seen a few times. The chain couples TRBV4-2 to TRBJ2-2; D gene ambiguous. CDR3 length: 15 residues. Germline assignment: CDR1 LGHNA and CDR2 YNFKEQ. V was trimmed by 0 bases and J by 1 base, leaving 6 bases between them. As DNA, the CDR3 is TGTGCCAGCAGCCAAGACGAGCGGAACACCGGGGAGCTGTTTTTT. It translates to CASSQDERNTGELFF.

This clonotype was picked up a small number of times. The chain employs TRBV13 and TRBJ1-6; 10 bases align to TRBD1. There are 13 residues in the CDR3. The V gene end was trimmed by 5 bases and the J gene end by 8 bases; junction bases not matched to a gene: 0. The germline V gene encodes CDR1 PRHDT and CDR2 FYEKMQ (reference sequence). CDR3 sequence reads: CASSGTGDSPLHF. CDR3 DNA: TGTGCCAGCAGCGGGACAGGGGATTCACCCCTCCACTTT.

This sequence joins TRBV4-1 and TRBJ1-2; 8 nucleotides align to TRBD1. Losses at the gene ends were 1 base for V and 4 bases for J; bases not matched to a gene: 8. Germline loops: CDR1 MGHRA, CDR2 YSYEKL. This CDR3 contains 16 residues. CDR3 DNA sequence: TGCGCCAGCAGCCAAGGGCTAACAGGGGGGACCTATGGCTACACCTTC. It yields the protein CASSQGLTGGTYGYTF.

CDR3 protein: CASRVRGLEEQYF. CDR3 nucleotides: TGTGCCAGCCGGGTCAGGGGGCTTGAAGAGCAGTACTTC. The chain has TRBV12-3 or TRBV12-4 and TRBJ2-5; TRBD1 agrees at 8 bases. The CDR3 runs to 13 residues. The ends lost 8 bases at V and 11 bases at J; junction bases unmatched: 13.

The chain joins TRBV11-2 to TRBJ2-7; D may be TRBD1 or TRBD2 (6 bases each). Looked up from germline, CDR1 is SGHAT and CDR2 is FQNNGV. Trimming pared 6 bases from V and 4 bases from J, leaving 25 bases between. The CDR3 runs 17 residues. The CDR3 DNA reads TGTGCCAGCAGACAACCCCGCTTTAGGGGGGTTCTATACGAGCAGTACTTC. It encodes CASRQPRFRGVLYEQYF. The full variable domain, in which reference TRBV11-2 and TRBJ2-7 provide the parts outside the CDR3, is EAGVAQSPRYKIIEKRQSVAFWCNPISGHATLYWYQQILGQGPKLLIQFQNNGVVDDSQLPKDRFSAERLKGVDSTLKIQPAKLEDSAVYLCASRQPRFRGVLYEQYFGPGTRLTVT.

The chain carries TRBV6-5 and TRBJ1-2; 8 bases agree with TRBD1. This CDR3 has 18 amino acids. Germline V lookup: CDR1 MNHEY, CDR2 SVGAGI. The V gene end was trimmed by 7 bases and the J gene end by 3 bases; junction bases not matched to a gene: 19. CDR3 region: CASNWRRAGTGVHYGYTF. CDR3 nucleotides: TGTGCCAGCAATTGGAGACGGGCCGGGACAGGCGTTCACTATGGCTACACCTTC.